The sample holds many counts of the clone carrying this TCR beta chain. The antigen remains undetermined. This CDR3 contains 15 residues. This record comes from a study of T-cell memory formation after mild COVID-19. Overall study: TCR clusters were mostly donor specific.

TCRdb re-called the 5' RACE reads with MiXCR, one entry per CDR3 protein. The table records about 15,000 distinct CDR3 sequences, around 25% of them present only once. Study-wide results and caveats: Contracting CD8+ clones were enriched in EMRA, CD4+ mainly in CM and EM. Confirmation of SARS-CoV-2 specificity was lacking for second-wave clones peaking day 37.

Material: PBMCs or a T cell subset sorted from them (not recorded which). The TCR originated in a man aged 18 to 35 who had mild COVID-19 (a few samples of this study predate the infection). Cell type and time point are not known. This chain uses TRBV3-2 with TRBJ1-5. TRBV3-2 is given as a pseudogene. In DNA form, the CDR3 reads TGTGCCAGCAGCCAAGAAATTAGGGAGGGTCAGCCCCAGCATTTT. Its protein is CASSQEIREGQPQHF.